This TCR beta chain derives from a study of shared clonotypes between healthy human individuals. This clone was seen just once. CD8 cells classed as naive were CD45RO-negative and positively selected for CCR7, excluding terminally differentiated effector memory CD45RA+ cells. Donors were healthy HIV-negative adults without recently reported acute infections or vaccinations. The CDR3 loop spans 15 amino acids. V was clipped by 3 bases and J by 0 bases; unmatched bases: 3. Germline V gene data show CDR1 as WSHSY and CDR2 as SAAADI. Repertoires were generated with immunoSEQ multiplex PCR, while TCRdb's copy carries only in-frame clones and drops some. The sample lists around 600,000 clones; roughly 98% were seen once.

The chain has TRBV10-2 and TRBJ2-3, with 7 bases identical to TRBD1. Sequenced input: naive CD8+ T cells sorted from blood. The receptor comes from a man aged 30-40 years in good health. CDR3 amino acids: CASSDTGASTDTQYF. CDR3 DNA: TGCGCCAGCAGTGATACAGGGGCGAGCACAGATACGCAGTATTTT.